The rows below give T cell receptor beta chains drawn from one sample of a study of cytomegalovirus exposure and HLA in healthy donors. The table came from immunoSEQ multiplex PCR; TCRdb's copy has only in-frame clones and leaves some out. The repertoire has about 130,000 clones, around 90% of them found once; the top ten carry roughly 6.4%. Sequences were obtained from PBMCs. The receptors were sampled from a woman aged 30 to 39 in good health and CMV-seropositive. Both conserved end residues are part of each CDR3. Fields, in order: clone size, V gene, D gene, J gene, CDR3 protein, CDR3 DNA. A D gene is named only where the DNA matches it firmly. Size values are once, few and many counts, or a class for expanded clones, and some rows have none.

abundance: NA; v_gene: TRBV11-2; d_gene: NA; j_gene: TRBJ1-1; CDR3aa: CASSRGGTEAFF; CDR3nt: TGTGCCAGCAGCCGAGGGGGTACTGAAGCTTTCTTT
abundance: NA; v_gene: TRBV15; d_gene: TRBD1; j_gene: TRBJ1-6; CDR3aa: CATSTPDRGNSPLHF; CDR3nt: TGTGCCACCAGCACCCCGGACAGGGGTAATTCACCCCTCCACTTT
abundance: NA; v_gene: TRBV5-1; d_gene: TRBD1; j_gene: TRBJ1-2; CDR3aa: CASSSDRDGYTF; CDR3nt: TGCGCCAGCAGCTCGGACAGGGATGGCTACACCTTC
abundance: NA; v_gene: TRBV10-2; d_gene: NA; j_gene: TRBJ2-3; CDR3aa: CASRAGTDTQYF; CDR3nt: TGCGCCAGCAGGGCGGGAACAGATACGCAGTATTTT
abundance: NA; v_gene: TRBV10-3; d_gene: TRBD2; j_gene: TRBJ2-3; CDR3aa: CAISPRAGTSGGAPDTQYF; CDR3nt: TGTGCCATCAGCCCGAGGGCTGGGACTAGCGGGGGGGCTCCAGATACGCAGTATTTT
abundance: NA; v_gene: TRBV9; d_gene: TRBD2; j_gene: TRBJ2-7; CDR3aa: CASSTGTSGMGDEQYF; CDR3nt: TGTGCCAGCAGCACCGGGACTAGCGGGATGGGGGACGAGCAGTACTTC
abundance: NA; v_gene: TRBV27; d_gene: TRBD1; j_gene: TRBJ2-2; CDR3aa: CASSFWTGGFTGELFF; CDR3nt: TGTGCCAGCAGTTTCTGGACAGGGGGTTTCACCGGGGAGCTGTTTTTT
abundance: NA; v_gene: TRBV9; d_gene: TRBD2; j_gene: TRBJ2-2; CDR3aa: CASSAGLAGGPNTGELFF; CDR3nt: TGTGCCAGCAGCGCGGGACTAGCGGGAGGGCCGAACACCGGGGAGCTGTTTTTT
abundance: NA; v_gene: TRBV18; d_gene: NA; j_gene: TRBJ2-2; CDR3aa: CASSPITGELFF; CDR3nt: TGTGCCAGCTCACCCATCACCGGGGAGCTGTTTTTT
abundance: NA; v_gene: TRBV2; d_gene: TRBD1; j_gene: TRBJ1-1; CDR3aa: CASGGTVLGLWNTEAFF; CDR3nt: TGTGCCAGCGGGGGGACAGTTCTGGGCTTATGGAACACTGAAGCTTTCTTT
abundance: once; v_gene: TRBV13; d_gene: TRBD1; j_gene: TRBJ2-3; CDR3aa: CASSSGTGGTDTQYF; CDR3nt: TGTGCCAGCAGTTCCGGGACAGGGGGCACAGATACGCAGTATTTT
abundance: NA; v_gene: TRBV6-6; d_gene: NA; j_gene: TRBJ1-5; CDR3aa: CASTPGVVSNQPQHF; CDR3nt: TGTGCCAGCACCCCGGGGGTGGTGAGCAATCAGCCCCAGCATTTT
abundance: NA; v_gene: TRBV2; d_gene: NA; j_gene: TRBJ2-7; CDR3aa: CATHRGYEQYF; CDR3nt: TGTGCCACCCACCGGGGCTACGAGCAGTACTTC
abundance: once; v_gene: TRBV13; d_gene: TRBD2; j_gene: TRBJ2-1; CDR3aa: CASRGLAGEEVNEQFF; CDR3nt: TGTGCCAGCCGAGGACTAGCGGGAGAGGAGGTCAATGAGCAGTTCTTC
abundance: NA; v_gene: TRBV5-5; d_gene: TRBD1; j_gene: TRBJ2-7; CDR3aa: CASSITGAEQYF; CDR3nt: TGTGCCAGCAGCATCACAGGGGCCGAGCAGTACTTC
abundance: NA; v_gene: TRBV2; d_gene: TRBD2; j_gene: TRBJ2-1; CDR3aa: CASRSGGAFEQFF; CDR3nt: TGTGCCAGCCGTAGCGGGGGGGCCTTTGAGCAGTTCTTC
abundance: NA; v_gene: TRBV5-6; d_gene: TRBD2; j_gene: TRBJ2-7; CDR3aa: CASVTSGRNQESHEQYF; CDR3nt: TGTGCCAGCGTGACTAGCGGGAGAAATCAGGAGAGCCACGAGCAGTACTTC
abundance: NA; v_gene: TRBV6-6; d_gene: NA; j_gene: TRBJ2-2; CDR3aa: CASSYGWGGTGELFF; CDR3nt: TGTGCCAGCAGTTACGGGTGGGGCGGCACCGGGGAGCTGTTTTTT
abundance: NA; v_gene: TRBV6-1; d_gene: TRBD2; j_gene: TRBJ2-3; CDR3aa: CASSMMGLAGDTQYF; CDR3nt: TGTGCCAGCAGTATGATGGGACTAGCCGGAGATACGCAGTATTTT
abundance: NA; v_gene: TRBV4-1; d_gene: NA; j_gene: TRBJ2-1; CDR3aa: CASSQGGLRSYNEQFF; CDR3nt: TGCGCCAGCAGCCAAGGCGGGTTACGCTCCTACAATGAGCAGTTCTTC
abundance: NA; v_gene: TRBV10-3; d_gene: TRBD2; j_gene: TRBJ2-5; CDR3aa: CAISDGGGASLEETQYF; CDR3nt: TGTGCCATCAGTGACGGCGGGGGGGCCTCTTTGGAGGAGACCCAGTACTTC
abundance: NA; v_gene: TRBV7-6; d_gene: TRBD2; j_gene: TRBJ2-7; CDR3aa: CASSGSGRDYEQYF; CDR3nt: TGTGCCAGCAGCGGTAGCGGGAGGGACTACGAGCAGTACTTC
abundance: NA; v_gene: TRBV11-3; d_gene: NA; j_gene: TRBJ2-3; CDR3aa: CASSSRTDTQYF; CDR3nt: TGTGCCAGCAGCTCTCGCACAGATACGCAGTATTTT
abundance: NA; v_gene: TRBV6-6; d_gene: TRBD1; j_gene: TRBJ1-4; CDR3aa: CASSYDRGVGEKLFF; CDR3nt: TGTGCCAGCAGTTATGACAGGGGGGTGGGTGAAAAACTGTTTTTT
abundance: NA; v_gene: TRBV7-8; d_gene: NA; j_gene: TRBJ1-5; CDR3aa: CASSLAQGDQPQHF; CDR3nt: TGTGCCAGCAGCTTAGCACAGGGCGATCAGCCCCAGCATTTT
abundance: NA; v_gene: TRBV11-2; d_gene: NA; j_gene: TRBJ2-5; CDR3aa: CASSLDWSKETQYF; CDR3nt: TGTGCCAGCAGCTTGGATTGGAGTAAAGAGACCCAGTACTTC
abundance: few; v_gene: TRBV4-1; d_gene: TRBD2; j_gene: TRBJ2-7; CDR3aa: CASSQLDLGLAGAEQYF; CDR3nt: TGCGCCAGCAGCCAACTTGACCTTGGACTAGCGGGAGCCGAGCAGTACTTC
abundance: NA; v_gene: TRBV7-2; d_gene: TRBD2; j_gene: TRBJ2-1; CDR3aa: CASSLTPLAGANNEQFF; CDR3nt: TGTGCCAGCAGCTTAACCCCACTAGCGGGAGCGAATAATGAGCAGTTCTTC
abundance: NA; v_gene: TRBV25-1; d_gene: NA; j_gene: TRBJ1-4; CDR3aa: CASSEELIQGRGEKLFF; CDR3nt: TGTGCCAGCAGTGAAGAATTAATACAGGGCAGGGGTGAAAAACTGTTTTTT
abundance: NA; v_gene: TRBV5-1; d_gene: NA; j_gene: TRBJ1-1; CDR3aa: CASSFQGSGTEAFF; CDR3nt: TGCGCCAGCAGCTTTCAGGGAAGTGGCACTGAAGCTTTCTTT
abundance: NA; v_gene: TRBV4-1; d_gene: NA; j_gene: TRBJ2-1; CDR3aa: CASSRISGTHEQFF; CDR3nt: TGCGCCAGCAGCCGAATCAGCGGGACACATGAGCAGTTCTTC
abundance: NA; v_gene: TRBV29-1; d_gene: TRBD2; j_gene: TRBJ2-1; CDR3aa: CSVGPSGIYNEQFF; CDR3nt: TGCAGCGTTGGACCCAGCGGGATATACAATGAGCAGTTCTTC